Listed here is a single T cell receptor beta chain. The antigen remains undetermined. Germline CDR1 SGDLS, CDR2 YYNGEE. This CDR3 spans 18 amino acids. J lost 0 bases, V lost 1 base, and 8 bases had no gene match. These data originate in a study of shared clonotypes between healthy human individuals. Study outcomes and limitations: Limited genetic and exposure-history diversity came from having few donors. Clonotypes shared by all four donors outscored non-shared clonotypes in generation probability.

The method was immunoSEQ multiplex PCR; TCRdb's version includes in-frame clones alone and lacks a portion of them. The table has about 2.3 million clones, around 93% seen once. Material: naive CD4+ T cells from PBMCs. Subset defined: CD45RA+ positively selected. The source is a man younger than 35 in good health. Some clones in this sample may be carry-over from other donors' samples. The J gene is TRBJ2-3, the V gene TRBV9, with 10 positions matching TRBD2. The CDR3 reads CASSVRGLAGESTDTQYF. CDR3 nucleotides: TGTGCCAGCAGCGTAAGGGGCCTAGCGGGGGAAAGCACAGATACGCAGTATTTT.